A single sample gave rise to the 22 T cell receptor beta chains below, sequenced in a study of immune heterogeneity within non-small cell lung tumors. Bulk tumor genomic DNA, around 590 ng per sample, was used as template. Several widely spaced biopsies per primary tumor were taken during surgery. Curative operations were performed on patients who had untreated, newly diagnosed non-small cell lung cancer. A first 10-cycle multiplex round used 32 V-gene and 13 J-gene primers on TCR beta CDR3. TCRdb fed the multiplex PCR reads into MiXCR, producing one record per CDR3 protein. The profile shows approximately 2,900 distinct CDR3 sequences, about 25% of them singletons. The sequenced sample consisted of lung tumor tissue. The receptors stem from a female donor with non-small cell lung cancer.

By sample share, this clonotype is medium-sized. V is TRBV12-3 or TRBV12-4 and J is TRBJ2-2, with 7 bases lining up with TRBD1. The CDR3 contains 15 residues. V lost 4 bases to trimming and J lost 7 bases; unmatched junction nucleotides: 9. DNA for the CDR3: TGTGCCAGCAGTTCCCAAGAGGGGGCGCGCGGGGAGCTGTTTTTT. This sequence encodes CASSSQEGARGELFF.

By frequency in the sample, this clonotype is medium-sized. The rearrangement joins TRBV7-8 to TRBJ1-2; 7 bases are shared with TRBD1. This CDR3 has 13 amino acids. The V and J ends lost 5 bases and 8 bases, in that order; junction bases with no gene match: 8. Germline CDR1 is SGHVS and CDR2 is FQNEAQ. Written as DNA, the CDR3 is TGTGCCAGCAGCCCCAGACAGGGTTGGGGCTACACCTTC. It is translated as CASSPRQGWGYTF.

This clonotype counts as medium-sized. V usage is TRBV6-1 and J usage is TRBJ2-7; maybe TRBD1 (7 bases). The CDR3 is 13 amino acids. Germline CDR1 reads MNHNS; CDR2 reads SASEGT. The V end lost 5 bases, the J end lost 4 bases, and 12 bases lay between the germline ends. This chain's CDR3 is CASSYPGGYEQYF. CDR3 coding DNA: TGTGCCAGCAGTTACCCAGGGGGGTACGAGCAGTACTTC.

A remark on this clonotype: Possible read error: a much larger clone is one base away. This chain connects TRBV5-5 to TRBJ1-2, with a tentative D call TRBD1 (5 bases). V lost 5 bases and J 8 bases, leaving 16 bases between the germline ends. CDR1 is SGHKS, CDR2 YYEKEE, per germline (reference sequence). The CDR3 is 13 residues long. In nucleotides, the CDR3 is TGTGCCAGCAGTTATTCAGAAGGGGTCGGCTACACCTTC. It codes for CASSYSEGVGYTF.

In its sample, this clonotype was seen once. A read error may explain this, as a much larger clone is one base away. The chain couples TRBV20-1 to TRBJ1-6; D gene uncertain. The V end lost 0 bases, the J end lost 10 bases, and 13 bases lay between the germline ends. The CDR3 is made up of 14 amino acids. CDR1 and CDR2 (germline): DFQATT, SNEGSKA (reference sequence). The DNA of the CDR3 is TGCAGTGCTAGAGATGTGGGAGTACGATCACCCCTCCACTTT. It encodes CSARDVGVRSPLHF.

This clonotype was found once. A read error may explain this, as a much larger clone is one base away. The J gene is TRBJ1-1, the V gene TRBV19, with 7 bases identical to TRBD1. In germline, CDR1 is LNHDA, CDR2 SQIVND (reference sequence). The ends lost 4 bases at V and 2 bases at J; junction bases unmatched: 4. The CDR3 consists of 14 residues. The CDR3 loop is CASSKGQKNTEAFF. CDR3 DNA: TGTGCCAGTAGTAAGGGACAGAAAAACACTGAAGCTTTCTTT.

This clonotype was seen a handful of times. CDR3 nucleotide sequence: TGTGCCAGCAGCTTAACCCAGACAGGGTTGGGCACCGGGGAGCTGTTTTTT. Protein product: CASSLTQTGLGTGELFF. The genes are TRBV7-3 and TRBJ2-2; 7 bases are a match to TRBD1. The CDR3 is 17 residues long. J gave up 4 bases and V 0 bases, and 8 bases lay outside the gene matches. Germline V gene sequence: CDR1 SGHTA, CDR2 FQGTGA.

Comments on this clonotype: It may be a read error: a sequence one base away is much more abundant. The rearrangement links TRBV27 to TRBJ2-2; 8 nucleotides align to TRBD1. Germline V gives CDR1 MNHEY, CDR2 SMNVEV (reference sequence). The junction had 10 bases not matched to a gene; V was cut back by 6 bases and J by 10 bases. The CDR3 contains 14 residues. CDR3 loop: CASSWTGTSVELFF. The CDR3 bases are TGTGCCAGCAGCTGGACAGGGACCTCCGTGGAGCTGTTTTTT.

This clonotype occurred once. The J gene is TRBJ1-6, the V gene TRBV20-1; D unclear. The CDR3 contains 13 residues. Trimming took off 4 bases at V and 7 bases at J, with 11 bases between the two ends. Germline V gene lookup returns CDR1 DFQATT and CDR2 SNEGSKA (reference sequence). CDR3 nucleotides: TGCAGTGCTATCAGTATGGCCAATTCACCCCTCCACTTT. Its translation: CSAISMANSPLHF.

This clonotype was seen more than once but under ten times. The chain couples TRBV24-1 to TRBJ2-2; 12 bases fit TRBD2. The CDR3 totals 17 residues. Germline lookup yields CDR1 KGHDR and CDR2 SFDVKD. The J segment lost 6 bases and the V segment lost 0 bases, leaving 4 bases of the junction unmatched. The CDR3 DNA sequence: TGTGCCACCAGTGATTTGTCGACTAGCGGGAGCCCCGGGGAGCTGTTTTTT. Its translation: CATSDLSTSGSPGELFF.

The CDR3 sequence: CASSPSTAMNTEAFF. The CDR3 DNA is TGCGCCAGCAGCCCTTCGACGGCCATGAACACTGAAGCTTTCTTT. The chain employs TRBV5-1 and TRBJ1-1; D is undetermined. This CDR3 spans 15 amino acids. V was pared by 4 bases and J by 0 bases, with 13 bases between. Per germline, CDR1 SGHRS and CDR2 YFSETQ. Together with reference TRBV5-1 and TRBJ1-1, the CDR3 gives the full variable domain: KAGVTQTPRYLIKTRGQQVTLSCSPISGHRSVSWYQQTPGQGLQFLFEYFSETQRNKGNFPGRFSGRQFSNSRSEMNVSTLELGDSALYLCASSPSTAMNTEAFFGQGTRLTVV.

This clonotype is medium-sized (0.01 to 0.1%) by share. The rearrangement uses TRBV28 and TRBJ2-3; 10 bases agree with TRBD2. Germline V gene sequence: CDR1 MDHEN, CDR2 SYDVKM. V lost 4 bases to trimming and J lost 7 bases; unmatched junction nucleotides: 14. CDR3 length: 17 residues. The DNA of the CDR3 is TGTGCCAGCAGTTCGGTGGAAACTAGCGGGAAAAGGTATACGCAGTATTTT. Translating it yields CASSSVETSGKRYTQYF.

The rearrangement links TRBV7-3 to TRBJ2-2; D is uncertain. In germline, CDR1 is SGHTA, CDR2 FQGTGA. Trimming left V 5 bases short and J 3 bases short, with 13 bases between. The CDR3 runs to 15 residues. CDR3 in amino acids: CASSPPDGHTGELFF. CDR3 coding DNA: TGTGCCAGCAGCCCCCCGGACGGTCACACCGGGGAGCTGTTTTTT.

The CDR3 DNA reads TGCAGTGCTAGTCAGTTAAACACAGATACGCAGTATTTT. Encoded protein: CSASQLNTDTQYF. The J gene is TRBJ2-3, the V gene TRBV20-1; unclear D gene. The V gene's germline CDR1 is DFQATT and CDR2 SNEGSKA (reference sequence). The CDR3 spans 13 residues. The V end was cut by 3 bases, the J end by 2 bases, with 9 bases between.

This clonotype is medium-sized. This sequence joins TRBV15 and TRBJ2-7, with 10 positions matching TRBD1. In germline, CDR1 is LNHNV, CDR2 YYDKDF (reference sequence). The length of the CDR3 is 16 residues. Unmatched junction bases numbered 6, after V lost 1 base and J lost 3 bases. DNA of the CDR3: TGTGCCACCAGCAGAGGGAGGACAGGGGGTCTCTACGAGCAGTACTTC. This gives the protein CATSRGRTGGLYEQYF.

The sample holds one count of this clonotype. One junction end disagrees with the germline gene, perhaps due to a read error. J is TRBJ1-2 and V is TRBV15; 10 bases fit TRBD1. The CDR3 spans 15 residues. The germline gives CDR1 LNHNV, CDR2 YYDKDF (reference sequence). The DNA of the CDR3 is TGTGCCACCAGCGCCGAGGGGGGACAGGGGTTTGGCTGCACCTTC. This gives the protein CATSAEGGQGFGCTF.

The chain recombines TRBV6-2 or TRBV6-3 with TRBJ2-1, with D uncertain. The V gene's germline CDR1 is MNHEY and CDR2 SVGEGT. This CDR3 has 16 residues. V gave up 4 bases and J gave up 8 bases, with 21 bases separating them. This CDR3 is CASSSRTMDTIDEQFF. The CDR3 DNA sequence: TGTGCCAGCAGTTCAAGAACTATGGATACAATAGATGAGCAGTTCTTC.

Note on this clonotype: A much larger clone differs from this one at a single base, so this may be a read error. CDR3 sequence: CASSLAVGTDNSPHHF. In DNA, the CDR3 is TGCGCCAGCAGCTTGGCGGTAGGGACGGATAATTCACCCCACCACTTT. The genes are TRBV5-1 and TRBJ1-6; possible D gene TRBD1, 5 bases. The CDR3 covers 16 residues. Germline CDR1 and CDR2: SGHRS and YFSETQ.

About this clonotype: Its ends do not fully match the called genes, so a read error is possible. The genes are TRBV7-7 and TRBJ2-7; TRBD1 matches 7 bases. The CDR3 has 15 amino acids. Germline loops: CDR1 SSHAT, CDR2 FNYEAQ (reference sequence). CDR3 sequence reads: CASSIRQGSTCEQYF. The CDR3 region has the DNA TGTGCTAGCAGCATAAGACAGGGTTCCACCTGCGAGCAGTACTTC.

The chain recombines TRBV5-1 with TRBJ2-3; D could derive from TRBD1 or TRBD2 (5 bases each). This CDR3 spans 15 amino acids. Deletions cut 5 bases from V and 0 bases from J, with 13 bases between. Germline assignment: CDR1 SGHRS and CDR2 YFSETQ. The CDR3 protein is CASRSGTYSTDTQYF. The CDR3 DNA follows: TGCGCCAGCAGATCCGGGACGTATAGCACAGATACGCAGTATTTT.

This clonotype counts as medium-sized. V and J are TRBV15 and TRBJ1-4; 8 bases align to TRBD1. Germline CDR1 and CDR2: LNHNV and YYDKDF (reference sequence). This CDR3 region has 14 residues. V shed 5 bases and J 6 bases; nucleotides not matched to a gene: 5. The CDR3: CATSSDRADEKLFF. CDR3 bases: TGTGCCACCAGCTCGGACAGGGCGGATGAAAAACTGTTTTTT.

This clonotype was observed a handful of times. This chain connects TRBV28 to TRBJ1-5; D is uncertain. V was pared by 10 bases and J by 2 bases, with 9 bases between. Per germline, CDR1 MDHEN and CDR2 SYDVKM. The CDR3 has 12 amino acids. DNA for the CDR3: TGTGCCATCAAGTGGGGCAATCAGCCCCAGCATTTT. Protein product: CAIKWGNQPQHF.